A single TCR beta chain is shown here with its context. The CDR3 totals 14 residues. Trimming pared 6 bases from V and 2 bases from J, leaving 13 bases between. Per germline, CDR1 KGHSH and CDR2 LQKENI. These data belong to a study of blood T cell repertoires in COVID-19. Study-level background: Both acute and convalescent COVID-19 samples were obtained from the United States, Italy and Spain. Sources were T cells, B-cell-depleted T cells, or PBMCs; the material itself was cDNA or gDNA.

Original processing methods: It was from reference gene primer amplification that nucleated cell counts were estimated. Only in-frame clones appear in the TCRdb table, and some are missing; sequencing was by immunoSEQ multiplex PCR. Clone size and V and J calls were adopted from that table, with D and trimming inferred from the DNA. The repertoire consists of over 350,000 clones, with around 86% occurring once and the leading ten covering roughly 1.4%. This sequence originates from a woman in her twenties or thirties with active or convalescent COVID-19. The chain uses TRBV18 and TRBJ1-1; no reliable D call. The sample taken for sequencing was peripheral blood. CDR3 residues: CASSPSPGNTEAFF. CDR3 sequence (DNA): TGTGCCAGCTCCCCTTCCCCCGGTAACACTGAAGCTTTCTTT.